This TCR beta chain was sequenced for a study of regulatory and conventional T cells in RAG deficiency. Study results and limitations: In Omenn syndrome, Treg and Tconv repertoires overlapped >75%.

Trimming shortened V by 5 bases and J by 2 bases, and 16 bases separated the two germline ends. The CDR3 has 15 residues. Germline V gene data show CDR1 as LNHDA and CDR2 as SQIVND (reference sequence). Blood CD4+ CD25-low CD127-high conventional T cells supplied the genomic DNA template. Clones were sequenced by immunoSEQ multiplex PCR, and TCRdb holds only the in-frame ones, with some missing. The sample carries roughly 30,000 clones, more than 90% recorded once. As to this clone: Its antigen is not known.

These data were likewise used in another study, on regulatory T cells. This second study notes: Amplification used 52 TRBV primers and 13 TRBJ primers.

The sample was CD25- CD4+ T cells sorted from blood. The genes are TRBV19 and TRBJ2-7, with D possibly TRBD1 on 6 matching bases. This TCR was recovered from a human donor in good health. This CDR3 reads CASSDKGEKAYEQYF. The CDR3 nucleotides read TGTGCCAGTAGTGACAAGGGGGAGAAGGCCTACGAGCAGTACTTC.